This entry lists 27 T cell receptor beta chains sequenced from one sample in a study of CD8 T cells in ankylosing spondylitis. TCRdb recomputed calls from the 5' RACE reads with MiXCR, one row per CDR3 protein. The table lists 150,000 to 200,000 distinct CDR3 sequences, under 15% of them singletons. Material for sequencing was blood, either unsorted or a sorted T cell fraction (not recorded which). These receptors all come from a female donor with ankylosing spondylitis or in good health (not recorded which).

This clonotype was observed at least ten times. The V call is TRBV21-1, the J call TRBJ1-2. TRBV21-1 has pseudogene status. The CDR3 extends over 13 amino acids. CDR3 bases: TGTGCCAGCAGCCTGGGACGGCACTATGGCTACACCTTC. Protein sequence: CASSLGRHYGYTF.

With regard to this clonotype: This may arise from a read error, as a much more abundant clone is one base away. The J gene is TRBJ1-1, the V gene TRBV5-1; tentatively, D is TRBD1 (5 bases). The CDR3 runs to 15 residues. CDR1 is SGHRS, CDR2 YFSETQ, per germline. In nucleotides, the CDR3 is TGCGCCAACAGCTTGGCCGGGGCAATGAACACTGAAGCTTTCTTT. This sequence encodes CANSLAGAMNTEAFF.

The chain couples TRBV4-2 to TRBJ2-1; 7 bases fit TRBD2. This CDR3 contains 17 residues. CDR1 and CDR2 from the germline V gene are LGHNA and YNFKEQ. The trim removed 0 bases at V and 0 bases at J, leaving 5 bases unmatched. The CDR3 here is CASSQDGAGSSYNEQFF. The CDR3 coding sequence is TGTGCCAGCAGCCAAGATGGAGCGGGGAGCTCCTACAATGAGCAGTTCTTC.

In this sample, this clonotype turned up many times. V usage is TRBV5-1 and J usage is TRBJ2-2, with TRBD1 matching over 8 bases. Germline values: CDR1 SGHRS, CDR2 YFSETQ. V shed 5 bases and J 4 bases; nucleotides not matched to a gene: 4. CDR3 length equals 14 residues. DNA of the CDR3: TGCGCCAGCAGAAAGACAGGGGCCACCGGGGAGCTGTTTTTT. The encoded protein is CASRKTGATGELFF.

CDR3 residues: CASSLTSGFSRGNEQFF. CDR3 coding DNA: TGCGCCAGCAGCTTGACTAGCGGGTTCTCTCGGGGCAATGAGCAGTTCTTC. The J gene is TRBJ2-1, the V gene TRBV5-1, with TRBD2 identical over 9 bases. The CDR3 is made up of 17 amino acids. The ends lost 1 base at V and 6 bases at J; junction bases unmatched: 11. The V gene's germline CDR1 is SGHRS and CDR2 YFSETQ.

This clonotype has ten or more counts. In DNA form, the CDR3 reads TGCAGTGCTAGAGATATGGTCTCATCGCGAAACACAGATACGCAGTATTTT. This sequence encodes CSARDMVSSRNTDTQYF. The chain recombines TRBV20-1 with TRBJ2-3; D remains unclear. V gave up 0 bases and J gave up 2 bases, with 18 bases separating them. The CDR3 has 17 amino acids. From germline, CDR1 is DFQATT and CDR2 SNEGSKA (reference sequence).

This clonotype was detected only once. Being one base from a much bigger clone, this may be a read error. The chain joins TRBV7-9 to TRBJ1-6; no reliable D call. The CDR3 spans 14 residues. Germline CDR1 is SEHNR and CDR2 is FQNEAQ (reference sequence). Here the CDR3 reads CVSSISVETAPLHF. For the CDR3, the DNA is TGTGTCAGCAGTATAAGTGTGGAAACGGCACCCCTCCACTTT.

In its sample, this clonotype was seen once. This chain links TRBV20-1 with TRBJ1-2; D call uncertain. Trimming cost V 4 bases and J 4 bases, with 7 bases left between them. Germline V gives CDR1 DFQATT, CDR2 SNEGSKA (reference sequence). This CDR3 comprises 11 residues. In DNA, the CDR3 is TGCAGTGCTAATTCGATCTATGGCTACACCTTC. The encoded protein is CSANSIYGYTF.

This clonotype came up many times. V gene TRBV27 combines with J gene TRBJ2-3; 9 bases agree with TRBD2. CDR1 and CDR2 (germline): MNHEY, SMNVEV (reference sequence). The V and J ends lost 2 bases and 3 bases, in that order; junction bases with no gene match: 9. This CDR3 is built from 17 residues. CDR3 nucleotides: TGTGCCAGCAGTTTACAGTCACTAGCGGGCTATACAGATACGCAGTATTTT. It is translated as CASSLQSLAGYTDTQYF.

The chain uses TRBV10-3 and TRBJ1-3, with TRBD1 matching 10 bases. The CDR3 runs to 18 residues. V shed 0 bases, J shed 0 bases, and the junction held 5 bases outside the gene matches. CDR1 and CDR2 (germline): ENHRY, SYGVKD. CDR3 sequence reads: CAISESLGQGNSGNTIYF. DNA for the CDR3: TGTGCCATCAGTGAGTCCCTGGGACAGGGGAACTCTGGAAACACCATATATTTT.

This clonotype was seen a few times. The gene calls are TRBV21-1 and TRBJ2-7; the table's D gene call, TRBD1, was not cross checked with the DNA. TRBV21-1 is noted as a pseudogene. The CDR3 contains 15 residues. CDR3 residues: CASRDRGRANYEQYF. The CDR3 DNA reads as TGTGCCAGCAGAGACAGGGGGCGAGCCAACTACGAGCAGTACTTC.

The chain is built from TRBV7-9 and TRBJ2-1; the D call may be TRBD1 or TRBD2 (6 bases each). The CDR3 contains 14 residues. V gave up 1 base and J gave up 6 bases, with 10 bases separating them. Germline V CDR1 and CDR2: SEHNR, FQNEAQ (reference sequence). The CDR3, as DNA: TGTGCCAGCAGCTTAGGGGGGGCACCCAATGAGCAGTTCTTC. Protein product: CASSLGGAPNEQFF.

This clonotype occurred many times. This sequence joins TRBV7-6 and TRBJ1-5; TRBD1 matches at 7 bases. Per the germline V gene, CDR1 is SGHVS and CDR2 is FNYEAQ. The CDR3 is 14 residues long. The V segment lost 1 base and the J segment 7 bases; nucleotides outside the gene matches: 4. Here the CDR3 reads CASSLETGLQPQHF. The CDR3 nucleotides are TGTGCCAGCAGCTTAGAGACAGGGCTACAGCCCCAGCATTTT.

This clonotype was recorded a few times. V gene TRBV7-9 combines with J gene TRBJ2-5; 12 bases map to TRBD2. Germline CDR1 reads SEHNR; CDR2 reads FQNEAQ (reference sequence). The CDR3 is made up of 17 amino acids. Trimming at V came to 5 bases and at J to 5 bases, leaving 12 bases not matched to a gene. This chain's CDR3 is CASSPRASGRAAETQYF. CDR3 sequence (DNA): TGTGCCAGCAGCCCGCGTGCTAGCGGGAGGGCCGCTGAGACCCAGTACTTC.

The sample holds one count of this clonotype. One end of the junction varies from germline; a read error may be responsible. The chain links TRBV12-3 or TRBV12-4 to TRBJ2-7; D assignment may be TRBD1 or TRBD2 (6 bases each). CDR3 length: 13 residues. CDR3 bases: TGTGCCAGCAGTCGGGGGCCCACCTACGAGCCGTACTTC. Encoded protein: CASSRGPTYEPYF.

This clonotype has just a few counts. The chain uses TRBV20-1 and TRBJ1-5, with unresolved D. The CDR3 spans 14 residues. Germline CDR1 is DFQATT and CDR2 is SNEGSKA (reference sequence). Trimming pared 0 bases from V and 0 bases from J, leaving 6 bases between. DNA for the CDR3: TGCAGTGCTAGAGATTCCTATAGCAATCAGCCCCAGCATTTT. Translated: CSARDSYSNQPQHF.

This clonotype was detected ten times or more. V and J are TRBV4-2 and TRBJ2-1, with TRBD2 matching over 7 bases. Germline lookup yields CDR1 LGHNA and CDR2 YNFKEQ. This CDR3 has 15 amino acids. Trimming cost V 0 bases and J 7 bases; bases outside gene matches: 6. CDR3 DNA sequence: TGTGCCAGCAGCCAAGATCTGTGGGGGGGGAATGAGCAGTTCTTC. Translated, it gives CASSQDLWGGNEQFF.

This clonotype was seen only once. The chain employs TRBV3-1 and TRBJ1-4; TRBD1 might be the D (5 bases). Trimming took 7 bases from V and 13 from J, leaving 16 bases between them. The CDR3 has 12 amino acids. In germline, CDR1 is LGHDT, CDR2 YNNKEL (reference sequence). CDR3 in amino acids: CASTQDTRGLFF. CDR3 in DNA: TGTGCCAGCACCCAGGACACACGGGGACTGTTTTTT. The full variable domain, completed using reference TRBV3-1 and TRBJ1-4, is DTAVSQTPKYLVTQMGNDKSIKCEQNLGHDTMYWYKQDSKKFLKIMFSYNNKELIINETVPNRFSPKSPDKAHLNLHINSLELGDSAVYFCASTQDTRGLFFGSGTQLSVL.

The rearrangement joins TRBV6-1 to TRBJ2-4; 11 bases match TRBD1. Germline lookup yields CDR1 MNHNS and CDR2 SASEGT. The junction had 10 bases not matched to a gene; V was cut back by 8 bases and J by 1 base. CDR3 size: 17 residues. CDR3 sequence reads: CASGDRGVPGAKNIQYF. The CDR3 nucleotides read TGTGCCAGCGGGGACAGGGGGGTCCCAGGGGCCAAAAACATTCAGTACTTC.

Many counts were recorded for this clonotype. The J gene is TRBJ2-7, the V gene TRBV12-3 or TRBV12-4; 7 nucleotides line up with TRBD2. The CDR3 runs 14 residues. V lost 2 bases and J lost 5; bases outside the gene matches: 6. The chain's CDR3 is CASSLHQGGNEQYF. The DNA for the CDR3 is TGTGCCAGCAGTTTACACCAGGGAGGGAACGAGCAGTACTTC.

A few counts support this clonotype. The chain has TRBV6-2 or TRBV6-3 and TRBJ2-7; D remains unclear. This CDR3 contains 15 residues. CDR1 is MNHEY, CDR2 SVGEGT, per germline. The V and J ends lost 2 bases and 2 bases respectively, with 13 bases between them. The CDR3 sequence is CASSYGQQPPYEQYF. DNA of the CDR3: TGTGCCAGCAGTTACGGGCAGCAACCACCCTACGAGCAGTACTTC.

The rearrangement links TRBV7-9 to TRBJ1-6; no definite D call. CDR3 size: 16 residues. V lost 2 bases to trimming and J lost 5 bases, with 13 bases between them. From germline, CDR1 is SEHNR and CDR2 FQNEAQ (reference sequence). The chain's CDR3 is CASSLRPSLNNSPLHF. For the CDR3, the DNA is TGTGCCAGCAGCTTAAGACCAAGCCTTAATAATTCACCCCTCCACTTT.

This clonotype was counted at least ten times. The genes are TRBV15 and TRBJ2-1; unclear D gene. Trimming removed 5 bases at V and 4 bases at J, with 27 bases between. CDR3 length equals 19 residues. CDR1 and CDR2 from the germline V gene are LNHNV and YYDKDF (reference sequence). CDR3 loop: CATSGLSLVPSPPYNEQFF. In DNA, the CDR3 is TGTGCCACCAGCGGCTTATCCTTGGTGCCCTCTCCCCCTTACAATGAGCAGTTCTTC.

This clonotype occurred many times. The chain joins TRBV28 to TRBJ2-7; D assignment may be TRBD1 or TRBD2 (5 bases each). The length of the CDR3 is 15 residues. Germline values: CDR1 MDHEN, CDR2 SYDVKM. Deletions cut 4 bases from V and 0 bases from J, with 13 bases between. CDR3 protein: CASSSGTISSYEQYF. For the CDR3, the DNA is TGTGCCAGCAGTTCCGGGACCATAAGCTCCTACGAGCAGTACTTC.

Many counts were recorded for this clonotype. The chain couples TRBV20-1 to TRBJ2-2; TRBD1 is a possible D gene (5 bases). Per germline, CDR1 DFQATT and CDR2 SNEGSKA (reference sequence). V gave up 6 bases and J gave up 0 bases, with 11 bases separating them. This CDR3 is 14 amino acids long. The CDR3 bases are TGCAGTGCCACGTCACAGGCGAACACCGGGGAGCTGTTTTTT. Residues: CSATSQANTGELFF.

This clonotype came up many times. The chain couples TRBV20-1 to TRBJ2-2; D remains ambiguous. V was clipped by 3 bases and J by 7 bases, with 9 bases between them. CDR1 is DFQATT, CDR2 SNEGSKA, per germline (reference sequence). CDR3 size: 12 residues. The CDR3 DNA sequence: TGCAGTGCTAGTAGGTCTAGCGGGGAGCTGTTTTTT. Its protein product is CSASRSSGELFF.

In its sample, this clonotype was seen many times. V and J are TRBV15 and TRBJ2-1; D remains ambiguous. This CDR3 spans 12 amino acids. Germline CDR1 LNHNV, CDR2 YYDKDF (reference sequence). Trimming stripped 4 bases from V and 12 bases from J, with 13 bases between. CDR3 DNA: TGTGCCACCAGCACAGTCAACCCTTCGCAGTTCTTC. It is translated as CATSTVNPSQFF. Combining the CDR3 with reference TRBV15 and TRBJ2-1 gives the whole variable domain DAMVIQNPRYQVTQFGKPVTLSCSQTLNHNVMYWYQQKSSQAPKLLFHYYDKDFNNEADTPDNFQSRRPNTSFCFLDIRSPGLGDTAMYLCATSTVNPSQFFGPGTRLTVL.